The 17 T cell receptor beta chains given below trace back to one sample, sequenced in a study of breast tumors, draining lymph nodes, adjacent tissues. Samples came from axillary lymph nodes draining the breast cancer. TCRdb reprocessed the multiplex PCR reads with MiXCR, giving one entry per CDR3 protein. The sample holds around 100,000 distinct CDR3 sequences, 21% seen once. Sequencing was performed on axillary lymph node tissue. These receptors were collected from a female donor with breast cancer. Some clones in this sample may be carry-over from other donors' samples.

This chain links TRBV18 with TRBJ2-1, with D tentatively TRBD1 or TRBD2 (5 bases each). Germline V gives CDR1 KGHSH, CDR2 LQKENI. The V gene lost 0 bases and the J gene lost 8 bases, with 11 bases spanning the gap. CDR3 length equals 14 residues. CDR3 region: CASSPPRGRHEQFF. The CDR3 DNA is TGTGCCAGCTCACCACCTCGGGGCCGCCATGAGCAGTTCTTC.

This clonotype was detected ten times or more. This rearrangement joins TRBV7-9 to TRBJ1-4, with D possibly matching TRBD1 (5 bases). Germline assignment: CDR1 SEHNR and CDR2 FQNEAQ (reference sequence). V lost 1 base, J lost 7 bases, and 16 bases lay in between. CDR3 length: 16 residues. The CDR3 is CASSLGGGGSIEKLFF. In DNA form, the CDR3 reads TGTGCCAGCAGCTTAGGCGGGGGGGGGTCGATTGAAAAACTGTTTTTT. Supplemented by reference TRBV7-9 and TRBJ1-4, the full variable domain reads DTGVSQNPRHKITKRGQNVTFRCDPISEHNRLYWYRQTLGQGPEFLTYFQNEAQLEKSRLLSDRFSAERPKGSFSTLEIQRTEQGDSAMYLCASSLGGGGSIEKLFFGSGTQLSVL.

This chain uses TRBV10-2 with TRBJ2-7; D gene ambiguous. The V gene lost 10 bases and the J gene lost 2 bases, with 15 bases spanning the gap. CDR3 length equals 13 residues. The germline gives CDR1 WSHSY, CDR2 SAAADI. This CDR3 reads CATNGLGTYEQYF. For the CDR3, the DNA is TGCGCCACTAACGGCCTAGGAACCTACGAGCAGTACTTC.

The V gene is TRBV18, the J gene TRBJ1-2; no clear D. The CDR3 sequence is 13 residues long. Trimming removed 3 bases at V and 0 bases at J, with 5 bases between. Germline CDR1 reads KGHSH; CDR2 reads LQKENI. In DNA, the CDR3 is TGTGCCAGCTCACCCGGGGCTAACTATGGCTACACCTTC. Protein product: CASSPGANYGYTF.

Comment on this clonotype: It may be a read error: a sequence one base away is much more abundant. The chain couples TRBV18 to TRBJ2-7, with D perhaps assigned TRBD1 or TRBD2 (6 bases each). This CDR3 contains 12 residues. From germline, CDR1 is KGHSH and CDR2 LQKENI. V lost 2 bases to trimming and J lost 6 bases, with 8 bases between them. This chain's CDR3 is CASSPWGAEQYF. CDR3 nucleotides: TGTGCCAGCTCACCATGGGGGGCCGAGCAGTACTTC.

This clonotype was seen ten or more times. The chain carries TRBV9 and TRBJ2-3; TRBD1 might be the D (6 bases). This CDR3 spans 15 amino acids. Trimming left V 4 bases short and J 5 bases short, with 17 bases between. CDR1 and CDR2 from the germline V gene are SGDLS and YYNGEE. The CDR3 region has the DNA TGTGCCAGCAGCCTACGGGACACACTGGGAGATACGCAGTATTTT. Translation: CASSLRDTLGDTQYF.

There are many counts of this clonotype. The J gene is TRBJ2-7, the V gene TRBV4-1; 8 nucleotides agree with TRBD1. J gave up 5 bases and V 8 bases, and 8 bases lay outside the gene matches. Germline V gives CDR1 MGHRA, CDR2 YSYEKL. The CDR3 is 13 residues long. In nucleotides, the CDR3 is TGCGCCAGCGGCGCAGGGGGCTATAACGAGCAGTACTTC. Residues: CASGAGGYNEQYF.

This clonotype was seen many times. The rearrangement links TRBV20-1 to TRBJ2-7; D possibly corresponds to TRBD1 (5 bases). CDR1 and CDR2 from the germline V gene are DFQATT and SNEGSKA (reference sequence). The V end lost 4 bases, the J end lost 5 bases, and 18 bases lay between the germline ends. This CDR3 region has 14 residues. The CDR3 DNA follows: TGCAGTGCTATCCGATTGGACAACCCTAACGAGCAGTACTTC. Amino acid sequence: CSAIRLDNPNEQYF.

This clonotype occurred many times. The chain combines TRBV24-1 with TRBJ2-1, with TRBD2 matching 15 bases. This CDR3 is built from 16 residues. The V gene end was trimmed by 4 bases and the J gene end by 6 bases; junction bases not matched to a gene: 3. The V gene's germline CDR1 is KGHDR and CDR2 SFDVKD. The DNA for the CDR3 is TGTGCCACCAGTGACCCGGGACTAGCGGGGGGCAATGAGCAGTTCTTC. Translating gives CATSDPGLAGGNEQFF.

This clonotype showed up many times. The V gene is TRBV24-1, the J gene TRBJ2-5; a weak D match, TRBD1 (6 bases). The CDR3 contains 15 residues. Trimming cost V 4 bases and J 1 base, with 12 bases left between them. Per the germline V gene, CDR1 is KGHDR and CDR2 is SFDVKD. CDR3 nucleotide sequence: TGTGCCACCAGTGACACCACAGGGCTCCAAGAGACCCAGTACTTC. This sequence encodes CATSDTTGLQETQYF.

This clonotype was seen repeatedly, ten times or more. The V gene is TRBV6-5, the J gene TRBJ2-7; 9 nucleotides align to TRBD2. Trimming removed 2 bases from V and 3 bases from J; junction bases left unmatched: 5. CDR3 length equals 15 residues. Germline V gene data show CDR1 as MNHEY and CDR2 as SVGAGI. The CDR3 DNA follows: TGTGCCAGCAGTTACAGCGCGGGAGGGGTCTACGAGCAGTACTTC. Translated: CASSYSAGGVYEQYF.

This clonotype was observed at least ten times. The chain recombines TRBV5-1 with TRBJ2-1; D might be TRBD1 (6 bases). V was shortened by 2 bases and J by 8 bases, with 14 bases between the two germline ends. The CDR3 covers 14 residues. Germline loops: CDR1 SGHRS, CDR2 YFSETQ. CDR3 residues: CASSFRGGWDEQFF. CDR3 in DNA: TGCGCCAGCAGCTTCAGGGGCGGTTGGGATGAGCAGTTCTTC.

In this sample, this clonotype turned up many times. The chain carries TRBV9 and TRBJ2-5, with 10 bases fitting TRBD1. The CDR3 is 15 residues long. The trim removed 4 bases at V and 1 base at J, leaving 4 bases unmatched. Germline loops: CDR1 SGDLS, CDR2 YYNGEE. This CDR3 is CASSRGQGFQETQYF. CDR3 nucleotide sequence: TGTGCCAGCAGCAGGGGACAGGGGTTCCAAGAGACCCAGTACTTC.

About this clonotype: It may be a read error: a sequence one base away is much more abundant. The rearrangement joins TRBV7-9 to TRBJ1-6; D possibly corresponds to TRBD1 (6 bases). This CDR3 region has 15 residues. Germline CDR1 SEHNR, CDR2 FQNEAQ (reference sequence). The CDR3 region has the DNA TGTGCCAGCAGCTCACAGGGAACGGGCAATTCACCCCCCCACTTT. It yields the protein CASSSQGTGNSPPHF.

There are a few counts of this clonotype. V is TRBV27 and J is TRBJ2-1, with D possibly being TRBD2 (6 bases). Germline lookup yields CDR1 MNHEY and CDR2 SMNVEV (reference sequence). Trimming took off 2 bases at V and 4 bases at J, with 18 bases between the two ends. The CDR3 contains 17 residues. The CDR3 loop is CASSLGGSGVGYNEQFF. Here the CDR3 DNA reads TGTGCCAGCAGTTTAGGGGGGTCGGGGGTGGGGTACAATGAGCAGTTCTTC.

J is TRBJ1-1 and V is TRBV6-1; no clear D. With 2 bases removed from V and 4 bases from J, the gap between germline ends came to 8 bases. This CDR3 region has 13 residues. Germline CDR1 reads MNHNS; CDR2 reads SASEGT. The CDR3 here is CASSESVSTEAFF. The CDR3, as DNA: TGTGCCAGCAGTGAAAGTGTGAGCACTGAAGCTTTCTTT.

This clonotype was counted between two and nine times. CDR3 nucleotide sequence: TGTGCCAGCATCGATTCGACTAGCGGGAGTTATACCGGGGAGCTGTTTTTT. Protein sequence: CASIDSTSGSYTGELFF. The V call is TRBV11-2, the J call TRBJ2-2; 12 nucleotides align to TRBD2. The J segment lost 5 bases and the V segment lost 7 bases, leaving 11 bases of the junction unmatched. The CDR3 contains 17 residues. Looked up from germline, CDR1 is SGHAT and CDR2 is FQNNGV.